This TCR beta chain was found in a study of identical twins. A universal primer site was added by template switching, and unique molecular identifiers were carried by the cDNA. MiXCR, applied by TCRdb to the 5' RACE reads, yields one record per CDR3 protein. Among around 240,000 distinct CDR3 sequences listed, 10% to 13% were seen once. Germline V gene data show CDR1 as SGHRS and CDR2 as YFSETQ. CDR3 size: 15 residues. Trimming took 1 base from V and 5 from J; bases not matched to a gene: 5. This clonotype has ten or more counts. Its antigen is currently unknown. Study-wide findings and caveats: With beta out-of-frame sequences, excess sharing by twins was weaker. Whereas memory repertoires showed no such difference, abundant cord blood beta clonotypes carried fewer insertions. Out-of-frame alpha sequences shared by twins were enriched for low generation probability.

V and J are TRBV5-1 and TRBJ2-2; 7 bases agree with TRBD2. This clonotype was sampled from a man aged 50 or older in good health. Sample: memory T cells sorted from blood. CDR3 in DNA: TGCGCCAGCAGCTTGTATATTAGCGGGACCGGGGAGCTGTTTTTT. Translating it yields CASSLYISGTGELFF.